These 14 T cell receptor beta chains originate from one sample sequenced in a study of neoadjuvant anti-PD-1 for oral cavity cancer. The repertoire was sequenced with immunoSEQ multiplex PCR; TCRdb's copy has only in-frame clones and lacks some. The sample has over 15,000 clones; 72% are singletons. The specimen was PBMCs, collected before nivolumab (anti-PD-1) treatment. The receptor set was obtained from a person between 40 and 85 years old with oral cavity squamous cell carcinoma.

This clone was counted a single time. The rearrangement uses TRBV18 and TRBJ1-2; TRBD1 aligns across 7 bases. After removal of 3 bases from V and 8 bases from J, the junction contained 9 bases not matched to a gene. This CDR3 contains 14 residues. CDR1 is KGHSH, CDR2 LQKENI, per germline. As DNA, the CDR3 is TGTGCCAGCTCACCCGGACAGGCCATTCGGGGCTACACCTTC. As protein: CASSPGQAIRGYTF.

The V call is TRBV5-1, the J call TRBJ2-7; 12 nucleotides align to TRBD1. With 3 bases clipped from V and 0 bases from J, the junction kept 13 bases outside the gene matches. The CDR3 contains 19 residues. Germline CDR1 reads SGHRS; CDR2 reads YFSETQ. DNA of the CDR3: TGCGCCAGCAGCTACCGGGACAGGGGGCGAAGTAGGGTCTCCTACGAGCAGTACTTC. Its protein is CASSYRDRGRSRVSYEQYF.

V and J are TRBV6-6 and TRBJ1-1; D ambiguous. Germline V gene lookup returns CDR1 MNHNY and CDR2 SVGAGI (reference sequence). V was pared by 6 bases and J by 3 bases, with 8 bases between. The length of the CDR3 is 12 residues. The CDR3 DNA reads TGTGCCAGCAGCTACACGGACACTGAAGCTTTCTTT. As protein: CASSYTDTEAFF.

The chain couples TRBV11-2 to TRBJ2-1; the D is unclear. V was clipped by 1 base and J by 7 bases, with 14 bases between them. The CDR3 covers 15 residues. Germline CDR1 reads SGHAT; CDR2 reads FQNNGV. CDR3 loop: CASSLVGYKTNEQFF. The CDR3 DNA sequence: TGTGCCAGCAGCTTAGTAGGTTACAAGACTAATGAGCAGTTCTTC. The whole variable domain, filled in from reference TRBV11-2 and TRBJ2-1, reads EAGVAQSPRYKIIEKRQSVAFWCNPISGHATLYWYQQILGQGPKLLIQFQNNGVVDDSQLPKDRFSAERLKGVDSTLKIQPAKLEDSAVYLCASSLVGYKTNEQFFGPGTRLTVL.

V is TRBV29-1 and J is TRBJ2-6; D is uncertain. The germline V and J ends were trimmed by 6 bases and 4 bases, with 13 bases remaining between them. Germline V CDR1 and CDR2: SQVTM, ANQGSEA. The CDR3 consists of 14 residues. The CDR3 nucleotides are TGCAGCGTGTACGAAGGTGCCGGGGCCAACGTCCTGACTTTC. Its protein product is CSVYEGAGANVLTF.

For this clone: A read error may account for a junction end that differs from germline. The gene calls are TRBV30 and TRBJ1-2; D is possibly TRBD1 (6 bases). Germline CDR1 GTSNPN, CDR2 SVGIG (reference sequence). The CDR3 is 15 residues long. CDR3 nucleotides: TGTGCCTGGAGTGAGGCTCTCACAGGGTCTAGAGGCTACATCTTC. Translated, it gives CAWSEALTGSRGYIF.

The rearrangement links TRBV18 to TRBJ1-2, with no clear D. The CDR3 length is 16 residues. V shed 2 bases and J shed 4 bases, with 17 bases lying between them. Germline CDR1 reads KGHSH; CDR2 reads LQKENI. The CDR3 loop reads CASSPKLQPEVYGYTF. In DNA form, the CDR3 reads TGTGCCAGCTCACCAAAGCTCCAGCCCGAAGTCTATGGCTACACCTTC.

CDR3 sequence: CASSSGQGEDPTF. The CDR3 DNA follows: TGTGCCAGCAGCTCGGGACAGGGAGAAGACCCCACCTTC. The chain has TRBV7-3 and TRBJ1-2; 9 bases line up with TRBD1. The V and J ends lost 4 bases and 13 bases, in that order; junction bases with no gene match: 10. The CDR3 is 13 amino acids. The germline V gene encodes CDR1 SGHTA and CDR2 FQGTGA.

This clone was seen once. This chain links TRBV30 with TRBJ2-7; D may be TRBD2 (6 bases). Germline CDR1 is GTSNPN and CDR2 is SVGIG (reference sequence). V lost 5 bases and J lost 4, with 18 bases in between. This CDR3 spans 14 amino acids. This chain's CDR3 is CAWAGTGGTYEQYF. The CDR3 nucleotides are TGTGCCTGGGCGGGAACGGGCGGAACATACGAGCAGTACTTC. The full variable domain, rest sourced from reference TRBV30 and TRBJ2-7, is SQTIHQWPATLVQPVGSPLSLECTVEGTSNPNLYWYRQAAGRGLQLLFYSVGIGQISSEVPQNLSASRPQDRQFILSSKKLLLSDSGFYLCAWAGTGGTYEQYFGPGTRLTVT.

The chain employs TRBV30 and TRBJ2-3, with 9 bases fitting TRBD1. CDR1 is GTSNPN and CDR2 is SVGIG in the germline V gene (reference sequence). The CDR3 sequence is 15 residues long. Trimming took 1 base from V and 6 from J; bases not matched to a gene: 8. As DNA, the CDR3 is TGTGCCTGGAGTGCCGGGACAGGGAATGCGGATACGCAGTATTTT. Its protein product is CAWSAGTGNADTQYF.

The J gene is TRBJ2-3, the V gene TRBV27, with TRBD1 matching 10 bases. With 5 bases clipped from V and 6 bases from J, the junction kept 8 bases outside the gene matches. The V gene's germline CDR1 is MNHEY and CDR2 SMNVEV (reference sequence). The CDR3 has 15 residues. The CDR3: CASSPDRGLGDTQYF. CDR3 in DNA: TGTGCCAGCAGTCCCGACAGGGGGCTTGGGGATACGCAGTATTTT.

This clone was observed a handful of times. The V call is TRBV7-3, the J call TRBJ2-1; maybe TRBD1 (6 bases). CDR1 and CDR2 (germline): SGHTA, FQGTGA. The CDR3 loop spans 13 amino acids. V lost 4 bases and J 7 bases, leaving 11 bases between the germline ends. The CDR3 spells CASSSGRGNEQFF. In DNA form, the CDR3 reads TGTGCCAGCAGCTCCGGTAGGGGGAATGAGCAGTTCTTC.

This clone was counted between two and nine times. The chain couples TRBV25-1 to TRBJ2-6; no reliable D call. The CDR3 spans 14 residues. With 8 bases removed from V and 2 bases from J, the gap between germline ends came to 10 bases. The germline V gene encodes CDR1 MGHDK and CDR2 SYGVNS. DNA of the CDR3: TGTGCCAGCGAGCCGGCTACTGGGGCCAACGTCCTGACTTTC. Protein: CASEPATGANVLTF.

V usage is TRBV7-9 and J usage is TRBJ1-1, with 7 bases matching TRBD1. J was trimmed by 1 base and V by 0 bases; bases with no gene match: 8. CDR1 and CDR2 (germline): SEHNR, FQNEAQ (reference sequence). CDR3 size: 17 residues. The CDR3 nucleotides read TGTGCCAGCAGCTTAGCTCGGGACAGCGGGAAGAACACTGAAGCTTTCTTT. Amino acid sequence: CASSLARDSGKNTEAFF. The full variable domain, its missing parts supplied by reference TRBV7-9 and TRBJ1-1, is DTGVSQNPRHKITKRGQNVTFRCDPISEHNRLYWYRQTLGQGPEFLTYFQNEAQLEKSRLLSDRFSAERPKGSFSTLEIQRTEQGDSAMYLCASSLARDSGKNTEAFFGQGTRLTVV.